The source of this TCR beta chain is a study of T cells in Graves' hyperthyroidism and ophthalmopathy. This CDR3 comprises 16 residues. Per germline, CDR1 MDHEN and CDR2 SYDVKM. The junction had 5 bases not matched to a gene; V was cut back by 4 bases and J by 4 bases. This clonotype has at least ten counts. Amplified TCR beta CDR3 regions derived from RNA transcripts. The HTBI primer set served for first-round RT-PCR of the TCR CDR3. TCRdb called the multiplex PCR reads again in MiXCR, with one record for every CDR3 protein. Of around 520,000 distinct CDR3 sequences in the sample, about 15% are singletons; the top ten hold approximately 15%.

The chain uses TRBV28 and TRBJ2-1; 12 bases map to TRBD2. This clonotype originated in a woman aged 40 to 50 with Graves' hyperthyroidism. The source material was blood. CDR3 residues: CASSSSTSGSYNEQFF. The CDR3 bases are TGTGCCAGCAGTTCCTCGACTAGCGGGAGTTACAATGAGCAGTTCTTC.